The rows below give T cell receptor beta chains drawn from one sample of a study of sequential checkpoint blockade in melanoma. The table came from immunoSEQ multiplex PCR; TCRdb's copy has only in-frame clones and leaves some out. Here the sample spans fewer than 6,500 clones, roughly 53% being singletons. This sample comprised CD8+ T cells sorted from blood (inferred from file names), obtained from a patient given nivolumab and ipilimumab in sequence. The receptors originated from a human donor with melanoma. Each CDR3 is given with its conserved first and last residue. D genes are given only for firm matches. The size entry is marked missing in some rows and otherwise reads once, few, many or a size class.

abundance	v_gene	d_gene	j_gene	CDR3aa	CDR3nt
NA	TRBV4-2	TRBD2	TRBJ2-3	CASSDVIAGDGKDTQYF	TGTGCCAGCAGCGACGTTATAGCGGGAGACGGTAAAGATACGCAGTATTTT
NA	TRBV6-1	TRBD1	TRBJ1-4	CASSEGQGPEKLFF	TGTGCCAGCAGTGAGGGACAGGGACCCGAAAAACTGTTTTTT
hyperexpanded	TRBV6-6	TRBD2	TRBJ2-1	CASSYNSGSYNEQFF	TGTGCCAGCAGTTACAATAGCGGGTCTTACAATGAGCAGTTCTTC
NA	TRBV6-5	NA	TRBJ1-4	CASSAGFLNEKLFF	TGTGCCAGCAGCGCAGGGTTTCTGAATGAAAAACTGTTTTTT
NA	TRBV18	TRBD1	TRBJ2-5	CASSPYRGLEETQYF	TGTGCCAGCTCGCCGTACAGGGGGCTGGAAGAGACCCAGTACTTC
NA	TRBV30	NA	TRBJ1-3	CAHGGNTIYF	TGTGCCCACGGTGGAAACACCATATATTTT
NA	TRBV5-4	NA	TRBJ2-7	CASSLGQANSYEQYF	TGTGCCAGCAGCTTGGGCCAGGCAAACTCCTACGAGCAGTACTTC
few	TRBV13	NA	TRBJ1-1	CASSYGQGPKLAFF	TGTGCCAGCAGCTACGGGCAGGGGCCAAAGTTGGCTTTCTTT
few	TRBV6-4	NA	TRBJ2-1	CASSDSSSREQFF	TGTGCCAGCAGTGACTCGAGCTCTAGAGAGCAGTTCTTC
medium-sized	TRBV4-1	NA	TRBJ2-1	CASSQGRASGDEQFF	TGCGCCAGCAGCCAAGGTCGGGCCAGCGGCGATGAGCAGTTCTTC
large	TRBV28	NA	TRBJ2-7	CASSLEFLREPAYEQYF	TGTGCCAGCAGTTTAGAATTCCTCCGGGAACCGGCCTACGAGCAGTACTTC
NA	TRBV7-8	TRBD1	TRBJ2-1	CASSYIQGVDNEQFF	TGTGCCAGCAGCTACATACAGGGGGTCGACAATGAGCAGTTCTTC
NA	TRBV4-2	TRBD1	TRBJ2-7	CASSQDPSGGAVEQYF	TGTGCCAGCAGCCAAGACCCATCAGGGGGAGCGGTCGAGCAGTACTTC
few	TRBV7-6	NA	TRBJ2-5	CASSPDSGTQYF	TGTGCCAGCAGCCCGGACAGCGGGACCCAGTACTTC
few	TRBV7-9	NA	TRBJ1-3	CASSLVARSSGNTIYF	TGTGCCAGCAGCTTAGTAGCTCGGTCCTCTGGAAACACCATATATTTT
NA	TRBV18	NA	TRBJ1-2	CASSPPTDRGYGYTF	TGTGCCAGCTCACCACCTACGGACAGAGGCTATGGCTACACCTTC
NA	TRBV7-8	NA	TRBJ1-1	CASSLPQDRANTEAFF	TGTGCCAGCAGCTTACCCCAGGACAGAGCGAACACTGAAGCTTTCTTT
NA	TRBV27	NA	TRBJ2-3	CASRLRVNTDTQYF	TGTGCCAGCAGGTTACGGGTCAACACAGATACGCAGTATTTT
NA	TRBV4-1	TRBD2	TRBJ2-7	CASSLGGGTGYEQYF	TGCGCCAGCAGCCTCGGGGGAGGGACCGGCTACGAGCAGTACTTC
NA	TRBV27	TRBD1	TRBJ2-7	CASSPGQGASYEQYF	TGTGCCAGCAGCCCAGGACAGGGGGCATCCTACGAGCAGTACTTC
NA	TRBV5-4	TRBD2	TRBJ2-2	CASSLGLAGDTGELFF	TGTGCCAGCAGCTTGGGACTAGCGGGAGACACCGGGGAGCTGTTTTTT
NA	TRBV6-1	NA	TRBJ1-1	CASSEAEMNTEAFF	TGTGCCAGCAGTGAAGCAGAGATGAACACTGAAGCTTTCTTT
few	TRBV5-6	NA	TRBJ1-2	CASSSRQVYGYTF	TGTGCCAGCAGCTCCCGACAGGTATACGGCTACACCTTC
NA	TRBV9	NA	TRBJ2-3	CASSVEGGGGTDTQYF	TGTGCCAGCAGCGTAGAGGGGGGGGGCGGCACAGATACGCAGTATTTT
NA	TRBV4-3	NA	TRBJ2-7	CASSPNRGGLLNEQYF	TGCGCCAGCAGCCCCAACAGGGGGGGGTTGCTGAACGAGCAGTACTTC
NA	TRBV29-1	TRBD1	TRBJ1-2	CSVITGGADGYTF	TGCAGCGTTATTACAGGGGGCGCAGATGGCTACACCTTC
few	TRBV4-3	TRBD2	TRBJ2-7	CASSQESLAGYEQYF	TGCGCCAGCAGCCAAGAAAGCCTAGCGGGGTACGAGCAGTACTTC
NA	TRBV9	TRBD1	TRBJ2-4	CASSAGQGSKNIQYF	TGTGCCAGCAGCGCCGGACAGGGCTCCAAAAACATTCAGTACTTC